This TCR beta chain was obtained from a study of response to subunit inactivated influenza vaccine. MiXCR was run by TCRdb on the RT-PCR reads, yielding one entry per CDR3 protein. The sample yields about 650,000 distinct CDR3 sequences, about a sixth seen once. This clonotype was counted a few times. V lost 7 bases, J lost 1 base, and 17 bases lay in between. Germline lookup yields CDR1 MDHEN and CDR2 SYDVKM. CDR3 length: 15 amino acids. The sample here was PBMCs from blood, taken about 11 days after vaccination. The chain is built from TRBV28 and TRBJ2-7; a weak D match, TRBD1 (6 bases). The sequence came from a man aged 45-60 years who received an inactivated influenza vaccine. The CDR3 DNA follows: TGTGCCAGCACCTTGGCCAGGGGTGCATCCTACGAGCAGTACTTC. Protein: CASTLARGASYEQYF. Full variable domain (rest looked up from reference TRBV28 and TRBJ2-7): DVKVTQSSRYLVKRTGEKVFLECVQDMDHENMFWYRQDPGLGLRLIYFSYDVKMKEKGDIPEGYSVSREKKERFSLILESASTNQTSMYLCASTLARGASYEQYFGPGTRLTVT.